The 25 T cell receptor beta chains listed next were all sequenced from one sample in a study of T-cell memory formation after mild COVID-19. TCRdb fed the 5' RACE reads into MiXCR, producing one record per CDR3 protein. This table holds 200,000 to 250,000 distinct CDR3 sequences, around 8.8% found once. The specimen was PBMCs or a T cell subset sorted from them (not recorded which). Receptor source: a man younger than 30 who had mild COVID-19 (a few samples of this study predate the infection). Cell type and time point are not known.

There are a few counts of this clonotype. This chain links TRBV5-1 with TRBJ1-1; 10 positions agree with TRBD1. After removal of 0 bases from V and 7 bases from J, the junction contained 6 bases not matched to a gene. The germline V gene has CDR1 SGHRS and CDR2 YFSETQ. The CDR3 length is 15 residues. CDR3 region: CASSLGPGTGVEAFF. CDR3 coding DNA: TGCGCCAGCAGCTTGGGGCCCGGGACAGGGGTTGAAGCTTTCTTT. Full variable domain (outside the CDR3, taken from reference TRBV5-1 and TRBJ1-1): KAGVTQTPRYLIKTRGQQVTLSCSPISGHRSVSWYQQTPGQGLQFLFEYFSETQRNKGNFPGRFSGRQFSNSRSEMNVSTLELGDSALYLCASSLGPGTGVEAFFGQGTRLTVV.

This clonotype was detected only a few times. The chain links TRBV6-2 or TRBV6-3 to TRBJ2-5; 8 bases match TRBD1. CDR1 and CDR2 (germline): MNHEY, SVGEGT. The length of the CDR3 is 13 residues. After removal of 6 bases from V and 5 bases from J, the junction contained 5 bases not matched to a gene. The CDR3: CASRMTGDETQYF. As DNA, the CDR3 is TGTGCCAGCAGGATGACAGGGGATGAGACCCAGTACTTC.

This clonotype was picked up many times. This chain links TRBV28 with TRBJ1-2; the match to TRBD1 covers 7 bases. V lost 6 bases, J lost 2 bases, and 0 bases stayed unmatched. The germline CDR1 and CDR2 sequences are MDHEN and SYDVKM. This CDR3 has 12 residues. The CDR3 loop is CASRDRNYGYTF. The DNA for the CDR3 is TGTGCCAGCAGGGACAGGAACTATGGCTACACCTTC.

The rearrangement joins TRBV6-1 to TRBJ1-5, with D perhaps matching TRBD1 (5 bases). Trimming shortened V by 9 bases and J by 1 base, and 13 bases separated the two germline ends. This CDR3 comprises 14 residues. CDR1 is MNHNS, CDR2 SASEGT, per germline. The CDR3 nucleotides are TGTGCCAGTCTCTTGGGGCCCAGCAATCAGCCCCAGCATTTT. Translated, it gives CASLLGPSNQPQHF.

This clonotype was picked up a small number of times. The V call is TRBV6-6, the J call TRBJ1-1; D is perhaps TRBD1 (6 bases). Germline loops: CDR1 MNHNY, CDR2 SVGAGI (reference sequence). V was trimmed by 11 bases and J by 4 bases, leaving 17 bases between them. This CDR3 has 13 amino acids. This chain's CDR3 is CAGRRGAGTEAFF. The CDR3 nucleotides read TGTGCCGGTCGGAGGGGGGCGGGCACTGAAGCTTTCTTT.

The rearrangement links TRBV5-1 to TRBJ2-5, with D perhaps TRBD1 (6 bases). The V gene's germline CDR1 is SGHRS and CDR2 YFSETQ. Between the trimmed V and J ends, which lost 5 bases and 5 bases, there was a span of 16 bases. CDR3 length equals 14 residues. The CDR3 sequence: CASSMTGSGETQYF. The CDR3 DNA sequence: TGCGCCAGCAGTATGACAGGATCCGGGGAGACCCAGTACTTC.

The CDR3 bases are TGTGCCAGCAGCTGGACAGGGGGGATCACTGAAGCTTTCTTT. It translates to CASSWTGGITEAFF. The chain has TRBV5-4 and TRBJ1-1; 10 bases map to TRBD1. Per germline, CDR1 SGHNT and CDR2 YYREEE (reference sequence). Unmatched junction bases numbered 3, after V lost 3 bases and J lost 4 bases. The CDR3 spans 14 residues.

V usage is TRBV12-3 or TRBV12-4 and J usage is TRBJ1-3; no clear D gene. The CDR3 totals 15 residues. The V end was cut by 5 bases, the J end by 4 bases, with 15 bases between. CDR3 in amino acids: CASSMSPDLGNTIYF. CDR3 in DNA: TGTGCCAGCAGTATGTCACCCGACCTGGGAAACACCATATATTTT.

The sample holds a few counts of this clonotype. CDR3 nucleotides: TGCAGTGCTAGAGTTTACTTGAGGACTGAAGCTTTCTTT. This encodes CSARVYLRTEAFF. The chain employs TRBV20-1 and TRBJ1-1, with D hard to call. The CDR3 sequence is 13 residues long. CDR1 is DFQATT, CDR2 SNEGSKA, per germline (reference sequence). The ends were cut back, 1 base at V and 5 bases at J, with 11 bases in the middle.

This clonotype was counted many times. CDR3 sequence (DNA): TGCAGCGTAGCCGGGACTAGCGGGCCAGATACGCAGTATTTT. This sequence encodes CSVAGTSGPDTQYF. The gene calls are TRBV29-1 and TRBJ2-3; 12 positions match TRBD2. The CDR3 runs 14 residues. V was clipped by 6 bases and J by 4 bases; unmatched bases: 5. Germline V gene lookup returns CDR1 SQVTM and CDR2 ANQGSEA.

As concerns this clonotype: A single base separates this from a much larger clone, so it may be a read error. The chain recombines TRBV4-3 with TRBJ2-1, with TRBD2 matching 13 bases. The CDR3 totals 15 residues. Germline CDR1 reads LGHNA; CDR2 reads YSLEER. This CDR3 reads CAGSGTSGAYNEQFF. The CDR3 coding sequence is TGCGCCGGCAGCGGGACTAGCGGGGCATACAATGAGCAGTTCTTC.

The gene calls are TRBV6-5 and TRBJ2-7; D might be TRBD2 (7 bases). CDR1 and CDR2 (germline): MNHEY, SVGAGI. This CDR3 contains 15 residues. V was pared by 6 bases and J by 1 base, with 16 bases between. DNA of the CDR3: TGTGCCAGCAGCTCCCCGGGGAGGGGGTCCTACGAGCAGTACTTC. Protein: CASSSPGRGSYEQYF.

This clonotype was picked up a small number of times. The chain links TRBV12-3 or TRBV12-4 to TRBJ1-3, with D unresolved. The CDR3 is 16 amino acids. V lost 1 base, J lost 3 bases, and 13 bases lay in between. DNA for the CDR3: TGTGCCAGCAGTTTAGTCCAAGGGCCAATTGGAAACACCATATATTTT. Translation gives CASSLVQGPIGNTIYF.

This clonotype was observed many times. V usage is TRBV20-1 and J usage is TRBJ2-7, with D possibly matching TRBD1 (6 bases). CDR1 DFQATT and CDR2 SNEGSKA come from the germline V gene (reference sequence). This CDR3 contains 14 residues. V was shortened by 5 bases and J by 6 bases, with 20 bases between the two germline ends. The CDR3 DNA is TGCAGTGCTCCCCAAGGGACAATTCGAAGCGAGCAGTACTTC. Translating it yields CSAPQGTIRSEQYF.

CDR3 sequence reads: CASSQLGLMNTEAFF. DNA of the CDR3: TGCGCCAGCAGCCAACTTGGACTTATGAACACTGAAGCTTTCTTT. The V gene is TRBV4-1, the J gene TRBJ1-1; D is undetermined. Germline V CDR1 and CDR2: MGHRA, YSYEKL. V shed 2 bases and J shed 0 bases, with 10 bases lying between them. The CDR3 extends over 15 amino acids.

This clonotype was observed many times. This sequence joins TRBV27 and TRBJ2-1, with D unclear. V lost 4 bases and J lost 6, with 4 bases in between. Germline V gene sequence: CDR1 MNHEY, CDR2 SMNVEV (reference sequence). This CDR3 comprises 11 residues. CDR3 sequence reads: CASSSRNEQFF. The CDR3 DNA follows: TGTGCCAGCAGTTCCCGCAATGAGCAGTTCTTC.

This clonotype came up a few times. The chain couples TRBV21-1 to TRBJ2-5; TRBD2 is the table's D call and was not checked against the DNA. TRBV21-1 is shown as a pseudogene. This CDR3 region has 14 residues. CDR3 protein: CASGLRGPNLTQYF. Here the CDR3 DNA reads TGTGCCAGCGGCCTCCGAGGCCCTAATCTGACCCAGTACTTC.

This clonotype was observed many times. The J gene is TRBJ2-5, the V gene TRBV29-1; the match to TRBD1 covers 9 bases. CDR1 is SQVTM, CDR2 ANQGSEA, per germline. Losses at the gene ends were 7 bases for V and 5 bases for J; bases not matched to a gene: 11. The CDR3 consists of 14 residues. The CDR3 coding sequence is TGCAGCGGGGCCGCCGGGACAGGGCGTGAGACCCAGTACTTC. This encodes CSGAAGTGRETQYF.

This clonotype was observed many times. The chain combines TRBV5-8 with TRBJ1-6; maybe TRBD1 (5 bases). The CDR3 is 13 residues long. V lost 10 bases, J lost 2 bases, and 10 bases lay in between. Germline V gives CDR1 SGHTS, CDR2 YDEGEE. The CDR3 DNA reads TGTGCCGGGGGGATCGCCTATAATTCACCCCTCCACTTT. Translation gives CAGGIAYNSPLHF.

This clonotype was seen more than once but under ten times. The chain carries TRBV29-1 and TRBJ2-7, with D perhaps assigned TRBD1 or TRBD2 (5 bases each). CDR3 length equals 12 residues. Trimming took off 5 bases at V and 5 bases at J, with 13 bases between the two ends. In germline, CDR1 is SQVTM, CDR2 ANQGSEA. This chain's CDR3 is CSVSWRGDEQYF. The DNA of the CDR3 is TGCAGCGTTAGCTGGCGAGGGGACGAGCAGTACTTC.

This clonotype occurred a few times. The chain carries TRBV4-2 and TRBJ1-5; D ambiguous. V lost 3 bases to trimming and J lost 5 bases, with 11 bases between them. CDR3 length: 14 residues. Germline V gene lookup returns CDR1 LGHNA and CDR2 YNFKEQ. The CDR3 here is CASSHLFGDQPQHF. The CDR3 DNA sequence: TGTGCCAGCAGCCACCTCTTTGGGGATCAGCCCCAGCATTTT.

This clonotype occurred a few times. The CDR3 DNA reads TGTGCCACCAGTACAGGATCCGTTTGGAATTCACCCCTCCACTTT. Its protein is CATSTGSVWNSPLHF. The chain uses TRBV24-1 and TRBJ1-6, with D maybe TRBD1 (5 bases). CDR1 KGHDR and CDR2 SFDVKD come from the germline V gene. This CDR3 region has 15 residues. Deletions cut 6 bases from V and 7 bases from J, with 15 bases between.

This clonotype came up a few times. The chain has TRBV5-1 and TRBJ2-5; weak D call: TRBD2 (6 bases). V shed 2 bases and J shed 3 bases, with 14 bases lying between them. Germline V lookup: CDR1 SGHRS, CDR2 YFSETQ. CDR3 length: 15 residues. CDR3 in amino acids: CASSFLKGGKETQYF. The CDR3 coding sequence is TGCGCCAGCAGCTTTTTAAAGGGAGGAAAAGAGACCCAGTACTTC.

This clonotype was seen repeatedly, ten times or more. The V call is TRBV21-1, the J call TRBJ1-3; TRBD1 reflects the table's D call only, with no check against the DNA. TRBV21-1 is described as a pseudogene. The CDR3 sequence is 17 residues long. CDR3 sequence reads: CATKSGQIRNSGNTIYF. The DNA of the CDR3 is TGTGCCACCAAGTCGGGACAGATTAGAAACTCTGGAAACACCATATATTTT.

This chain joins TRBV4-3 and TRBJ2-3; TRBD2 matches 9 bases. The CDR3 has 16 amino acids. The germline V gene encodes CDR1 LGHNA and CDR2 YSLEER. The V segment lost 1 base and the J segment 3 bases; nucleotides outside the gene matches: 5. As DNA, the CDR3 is TGCGCCAGCAGCCAAGTTCTAGCGGGGACAACAGATACGCAGTATTTT. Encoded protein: CASSQVLAGTTDTQYF.